This TCR beta chain was captured by sequencing in a study of blood T cell repertoires in COVID-19. Study in general: The origin of the acute and convalescent COVID-19 samples was the United States, Italy and Spain.

This CDR3 region has 14 residues. Germline V gene data show CDR1 as SGHVT and CDR2 as SQSDAQ. Trimming took off 11 bases at V and 1 base at J, with 12 bases between the two ends. The repertoire was sequenced with immunoSEQ multiplex PCR; TCRdb's copy has only in-frame clones and lacks some. The sample holds 180,000 or so clones, about 85% seen once. The TCR comes from a man aged 18 to 29 with acute or convalescent COVID-19. Material: peripheral blood. The genes are TRBV7-4 and TRBJ1-6, with a tentative D call TRBD1 (5 bases). The CDR3 protein is CAVGGASYNSPLHF. The CDR3 DNA is TGTGCCGTCGGAGGGGCGTCCTATAATTCACCCCTCCACTTT.